This TCR beta chain was documented in a study of OX40 agonist ivuxolimab in advanced cancers. Per the germline V gene, CDR1 is SGDLS and CDR2 is YYNGEE. V dropped 0 bases and J dropped 5 bases, with 15 bases sitting between them. The CDR3 is 15 residues long. To note about this clone: Its cognate antigen is unknown.

Profiled with immunoSEQ multiplex PCR; TCRdb holds only in-frame clones, not every one. The table has tens of thousands of clones, 94% seen once. Points from the study as a whole: Researchers did not establish what antigens the expanded peripheral T cells target.

The genes are TRBV9 and TRBJ2-7; tentatively, D is TRBD1 (5 bases). The sequences come from CD4+ or CD8+ T cells sorted from blood, collected in a trial of the OX40 agonist ivuxolimab. This receptor was obtained from an adult with an advanced solid tumor such as melanoma, head and neck, liver or kidney cancer. The CDR3 region is CASSVEGRAMDEQYF. DNA for the CDR3: TGTGCCAGCAGCGTAGAAGGCAGGGCAATGGACGAGCAGTACTTC.